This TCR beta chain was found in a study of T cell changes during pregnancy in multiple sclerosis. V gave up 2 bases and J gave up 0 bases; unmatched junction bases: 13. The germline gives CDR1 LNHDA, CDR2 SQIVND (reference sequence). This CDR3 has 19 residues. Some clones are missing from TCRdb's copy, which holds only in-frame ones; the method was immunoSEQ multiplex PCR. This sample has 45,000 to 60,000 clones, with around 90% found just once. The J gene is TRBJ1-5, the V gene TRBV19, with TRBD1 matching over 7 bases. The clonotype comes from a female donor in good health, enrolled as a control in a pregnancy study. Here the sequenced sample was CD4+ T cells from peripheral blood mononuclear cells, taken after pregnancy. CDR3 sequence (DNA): TGTGCCAGTAGTATATTGGGCGCAGGGGGAACGTATAGCAATCAGCCCCAGCATTTT. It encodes CASSILGAGGTYSNQPQHF.